The rows below give T cell receptor beta chains drawn from one sample of a study of T cell responses to AZD1222 COVID-19 vaccine. Here immunoSEQ multiplex PCR was the method, and the copy in TCRdb shows in-frame clones only, minus some. The repertoire holds tens of thousands of clones, with around 90% as singletons. The sample consisted of peripheral blood, taken on day 0 of AZD1222 vaccination. These receptors were collected from an adult in good health. CDR3s include the opening cysteine and the closing phenylalanine or tryptophan. A D gene is named only where the DNA matches it firmly. Clone size is not always given. Where it is, it says once, few, many or a class for expanded clones.

clone_size	d_call	v_call	j_call	cdr3_aa	cdr3_nt
NA	TRBD1	TRBV9	TRBJ1-1	CASSPTGGWVTEAFF	TGTGCCAGCAGCCCGACAGGGGGCTGGGTCACTGAAGCTTTCTTT
NA	TRBD1	TRBV6-5	TRBJ1-5	CATGQVQPQHF	TGTGCCACCGGACAGGTTCAGCCCCAGCATTTT
NA	TRBD2	TRBV6-5	TRBJ2-1	CASRAGGLWNEQFF	TGTGCCAGCAGGGCGGGGGGGCTTTGGAATGAGCAGTTCTTC
once	NA	TRBV13	TRBJ2-7	CASSFFLTYEQYF	TGTGCCAGCAGCTTTTTCCTAACCTACGAGCAGTACTTC
once	TRBD1	TRBV14	TRBJ1-2	CASSPIGTGGVYGYTF	TGTGCCAGCAGCCCAATAGGGACAGGGGGCGTCTATGGCTACACCTTC
NA	TRBD2	TRBV30	TRBJ2-5	CAWAGVSETQYF	TGTGCCTGGGCGGGAGTCTCAGAGACCCAGTACTTC
once	NA	TRBV11-3	TRBJ2-1	CASSSLAAGTNEQFF	TGTGCCAGCAGCTCCTTGGCGGCAGGGACCAATGAGCAGTTCTTC
NA	TRBD1	TRBV4-3	TRBJ1-2	CASGTTGSNYGYTF	TGCGCCAGTGGAACGACAGGGTCGAACTATGGCTACACCTTC
NA	NA	TRBV6-5	TRBJ2-1	CASRTAGPAYNEQFF	TGTGCCAGCAGAACTGCGGGGCCGGCCTACAATGAGCAGTTCTTC
NA	NA	TRBV7-3	TRBJ1-1	CASSLAADTEAFF	TGTGCCAGCAGCTTAGCGGCCGACACTGAAGCTTTCTTT
few	NA	TRBV10-2	TRBJ1-1	CASSDGGGAGGTEAFF	TGCGCCAGCAGTGATGGTGGAGGGGCGGGGGGAACTGAAGCTTTCTTT
NA	NA	TRBV19	TRBJ2-3	CASSMGRGTDTQYF	TGTGCCAGTAGTATGGGCCGAGGCACAGATACGCAGTATTTT
NA	TRBD2	TRBV27	TRBJ2-1	CASSPPGLAGRSSYNEQFF	TGTGCCAGCAGTCCCCCGGGGCTAGCGGGGAGAAGCTCCTACAATGAGCAGTTCTTC
once	NA	TRBV19	TRBJ2-7	CASSSDLFYEQYF	TGTGCCAGTAGTTCTGACTTATTCTACGAGCAGTACTTC
NA	NA	TRBV30	TRBJ1-3	CAWSQGSGNTIYF	TGTGCCTGGAGTCAGGGGTCTGGAAACACCATATATTTT
NA	TRBD2	TRBV3-1/TRBV3-2	TRBJ2-5	CASSQDWGGIGTQYF	TGTGCCAGCAGCCAAGATTGGGGGGGGATAGGGACCCAGTACTTC
NA	NA	TRBV18	TRBJ1-5	CASSPRPADYSNQPQHF	TGTGCCAGCTCACCACGCCCAGCCGACTATAGCAATCAGCCCCAGCATTTT
once	NA	TRBV27	TRBJ2-2	CASSLQGYTGELFF	TGTGCCAGCAGTCTTCAAGGGTATACCGGGGAGCTGTTTTTT
NA	NA	TRBV7-2	TRBJ1-3	CASSQGTQRNTIYF	TGTGCCAGCAGCCAAGGGACACAAAGAAACACCATATATTTT
NA	NA	TRBV28	TRBJ1-1	CASSLLGGYTEAFF	TGTGCCAGCAGTTTATTGGGGGGGTACACTGAAGCTTTCTTT
NA	NA	TRBV5-1	TRBJ2-7	CASSLDTTYEQYF	TGCGCCAGCAGCTTGGACACCACCTACGAGCAGTACTTC
NA	NA	TRBV3-1/TRBV3-2	TRBJ1-5	CASSQGLDHSNQPQHF	TGTGCCAGCAGCCAAGGGCTGGATCATAGCAATCAGCCCCAGCATTTT
NA	NA	TRBV19	TRBJ1-2	CASVDHSGNYGYTF	TGTGCCAGTGTGGACCACTCGGGTAACTATGGCTACACCTTC
NA	NA	TRBV3-1/TRBV3-2	TRBJ1-3	CASSLGGSGNTIYF	TGTGCCAGCAGCCTCGGGGGCTCCGGAAACACCATATATTTT
NA	TRBD1	TRBV6-5	TRBJ1-2	CASRKITGDYGYTF	TGTGCCAGCAGGAAGATTACAGGGGACTATGGCTACACCTTC
NA	NA	TRBV11-2	TRBJ2-1	CASRRLSSYNEQFF	TGTGCCAGCCGACGGCTGAGCTCCTACAATGAGCAGTTCTTC
NA	NA	TRBV12-5	TRBJ1-3	CASGLDLTGSGNTIYF	TGTGCTAGTGGTTTGGACCTTACAGGGTCCGGAAACACCATATATTTT
NA	NA	TRBV5-1	TRBJ2-1	CASSFLAADEQFF	TGCGCCAGCAGCTTTCTGGCGGCGGATGAGCAGTTCTTC
once	NA	TRBV9	TRBJ1-1	CASSVEGGGFTEAFF	TGTGCCAGCAGCGTAGAGGGTGGGGGGTTCACTGAAGCTTTCTTT
few	NA	TRBV4-1	TRBJ1-2	CASSPSRRGLTPNYGYTF	TGCGCCAGCAGCCCCAGTAGACGAGGGCTCACTCCTAACTATGGCTACACCTTC
NA	NA	TRBV6-2/TRBV6-3	TRBJ1-2	CASSYGGNYYGYTF	TGTGCCAGCAGTTACGGTGGCAACTACTATGGCTACACCTTC
NA	NA	TRBV27	TRBJ1-1	CASMLLQGGGTEAFF	TGTGCCAGTATGCTTCTTCAGGGAGGGGGTACTGAAGCTTTCTTT
once	TRBD1	TRBV5-4	TRBJ1-1	CASSFPRGEAFF	TGTGCCAGCAGCTTCCCCAGGGGGGAAGCTTTCTTT